The sequence of this TCR beta chain was determined in a study of cytomegalovirus exposure and HLA in healthy donors. General study findings and limits: Roughly even sequencing depth across donors was the assumption behind the presence/absence analyses. Reportedly, HLA-A and HLA-B alleles of most subjects were accurately predicted from TCR beta. The study flagged some 180 TCR beta chains as cytomegalovirus-associated. Earlier analysis yielded a pattern in which most TCR beta V segments were productive about 90% or about 30% of the time.

Primers: 60 Vbeta forward and 13 Jbeta reverse. TCRdb's copy holds only in-frame clones and misses some; the assay was immunoSEQ multiplex PCR. This table holds roughly 71,000 clones, about 78% found once. Trimming shortened V by 3 bases and J by 4 bases, and 14 bases separated the two germline ends. Germline loops: CDR1 SGHRS, CDR2 YFSETQ. The CDR3 is 14 residues long. As concerns this clone: Its antigen is as yet unknown.

The sequenced material came from PBMCs. This receptor was obtained from a girl aged 5-17 years in good health and CMV-seropositive. The genes are TRBV5-1 and TRBJ2-7; D might be TRBD2 (6 bases). The CDR3 loop reads CASSWRGPDYEQYF. For the CDR3, the DNA is TGCGCCAGCAGCTGGCGGGGACCTGATTACGAGCAGTACTTC.